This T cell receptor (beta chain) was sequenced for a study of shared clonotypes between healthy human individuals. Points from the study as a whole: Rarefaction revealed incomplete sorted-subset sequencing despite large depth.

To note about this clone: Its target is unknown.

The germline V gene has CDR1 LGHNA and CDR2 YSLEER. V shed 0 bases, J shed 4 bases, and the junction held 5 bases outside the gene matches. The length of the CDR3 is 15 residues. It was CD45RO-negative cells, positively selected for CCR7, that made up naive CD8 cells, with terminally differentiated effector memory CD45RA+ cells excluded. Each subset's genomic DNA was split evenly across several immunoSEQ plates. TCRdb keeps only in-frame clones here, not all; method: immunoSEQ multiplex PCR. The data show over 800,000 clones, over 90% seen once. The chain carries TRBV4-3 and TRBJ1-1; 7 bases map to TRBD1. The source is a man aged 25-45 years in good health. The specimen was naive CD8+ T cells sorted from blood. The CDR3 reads CASSQEPGGSTEAFF. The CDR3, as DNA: TGCGCCAGCAGCCAAGAACCAGGGGGTAGCACTGAAGCTTTCTTT.